A single sample is the source of the 6 T cell receptor beta chains below, sequenced in a study of a mutant IDH1 vaccine in newly diagnosed glioma. Time point denoted: baseline, week 1 (first vaccination visit). As to treatment: pre-vaccination baseline after standard-of-care therapy. Libraries were prepared by immunoSEQ multiplex PCR; TCRdb keeps only in-frame clonotypes and omits some of them. This table holds tens of thousands of clones, roughly 90% found once. The specimen comprised PBMCs, sampled from a glioma patient treated with radiotherapy, temozolomide or both. These receptors all stem from a man aged 40-49 years with glioma.

This chain joins TRBV19 and TRBJ2-6; possibly TRBD2 for D (5 bases). Germline loops: CDR1 LNHDA, CDR2 SQIVND (reference sequence). V was cut by 2 bases and J by 4 bases, with 12 bases left in between. The CDR3 is made up of 16 amino acids. The CDR3 bases are TGTGCCAGTAGTATATGGAGGCCGACCGGGGCCAACGTCCTGACTTTC. It specifies CASSIWRPTGANVLTF.

V and J are TRBV7-9 and TRBJ1-2; 7 positions agree with TRBD1. The junction had 10 bases not matched to a gene; V was cut back by 2 bases and J by 4 bases. The CDR3 length is 16 residues. The V gene's germline CDR1 is SEHNR and CDR2 FQNEAQ (reference sequence). CDR3 bases: TGTGCCAGCAGCTTACAAGCAGGGGGGGGTAGCTATGGCTACACCTTC. This gives the protein CASSLQAGGGSYGYTF.

The chain has TRBV15 and TRBJ2-7, with D unresolved. Germline CDR1 reads LNHNV; CDR2 reads YYDKDF (reference sequence). This CDR3 contains 14 residues. The V end was cut by 1 base, the J end by 6 bases, with 13 bases between. CDR3 loop: CATSRGRAPAEQYF. CDR3 in DNA: TGTGCCACCAGCAGAGGACGAGCCCCGGCCGAGCAGTACTTC.

The chain combines TRBV11-2 with TRBJ1-4; no clear D. The V end was cut by 4 bases, the J end by 5 bases, with 8 bases between. The CDR3 has 13 amino acids. Germline CDR1 is SGHAT and CDR2 is FQNNGV. The CDR3 DNA reads as TGTGCCAGCAGCTCACAAGGGAATGAAAAACTGTTTTTT. Translation gives CASSSQGNEKLFF.

This chain connects TRBV2 to TRBJ2-1, with 8 bases lining up with TRBD2. The CDR3 spans 15 residues. Trimming at V came to 2 bases and at J to 5 bases, leaving 5 bases not matched to a gene. Germline lookup yields CDR1 SNHLY and CDR2 FYNNEI. The DNA of the CDR3 is TGTGCCAGCAGTGAATCAGGGACTAGAAACAATGAGCAGTTCTTC. It is translated as CASSESGTRNNEQFF.

The rearrangement links TRBV21-1 to TRBJ2-7; no check of the table's D call, TRBD2, against the DNA was made. TRBV21-1 is shown as a pseudogene. CDR3 size: 17 residues. The CDR3 loop reads CASSKASLAGAPYEQYF. CDR3 DNA: TGTGCCAGCAGCAAAGCGTCGCTAGCGGGAGCCCCCTACGAGCAGTACTTC.